These 11 T cell receptor beta chains share one sample of origin, sequenced in a study of OX40 agonist ivuxolimab in advanced cancers. Generated by immunoSEQ multiplex PCR, the TCRdb table keeps only in-frame clones and is missing some. Here the sample spans about 83,000 clones, about 85% being singletons. Sequenced here: CD4+ or CD8+ T cells sorted from blood, sampled in a trial of the OX40 agonist ivuxolimab. Receptor source: an adult with an advanced solid tumor such as melanoma, head and neck, liver or kidney cancer.

This chain connects TRBV5-1 to TRBJ2-7, with TRBD1 matching 10 bases. Germline CDR1 SGHRS, CDR2 YFSETQ. Trimming removed 6 bases from V and 4 bases from J; junction bases left unmatched: 7. The CDR3 is 14 amino acids. CDR3 amino acids: CASTVSGQGYEQYF. The CDR3 coding sequence is TGCGCCAGCACGGTGTCGGGACAGGGGTACGAGCAGTACTTC.

The table lists this clone with a count of one. The chain carries TRBV19 and TRBJ2-7, with D possibly TRBD1 on 6 matching bases. This CDR3 is built from 13 residues. V was shortened by 5 bases and J by 3 bases, with 11 bases between the two germline ends. The V gene's germline CDR1 is LNHDA and CDR2 SQIVND (reference sequence). CDR3 DNA sequence: TGTGCCAGTAGTTACAGGGATGGCTACGAGCAGTACTTC. Its translation is CASSYRDGYEQYF.

The chain uses TRBV2 and TRBJ2-7; D not certain. Germline V CDR1 and CDR2: SNHLY, FYNNEI. This CDR3 is built from 14 residues. V was shortened by 6 bases and J by 0 bases, with 12 bases between the two germline ends. The CDR3 is CASRAGRSSYEQYF. CDR3 coding DNA: TGTGCCAGCAGGGCAGGTAGGAGCTCCTACGAGCAGTACTTC.

V is TRBV6-1 and J is TRBJ1-2, with 11 bases identical to TRBD1. The CDR3 has 15 amino acids. V shed 5 bases, J shed 2 bases, and the junction held 4 bases outside the gene matches. Germline-derived CDR1 and CDR2 are MNHNS and SASEGT. The DNA of the CDR3 is TGTGCCAGCAGTCTACGGACAGGGGGCAACTATGGCTACACCTTC. Translation gives CASSLRTGGNYGYTF.

This chain uses TRBV7-2 with TRBJ1-3, with 7 bases lining up with TRBD1. J lost 1 base, V lost 5 bases, and 5 bases had no gene match. The germline CDR1 and CDR2 sequences are SGHTA and FQGNSA. This CDR3 is built from 15 residues. The CDR3 reads CASSVQGTSGNTIYF. DNA for the CDR3: TGTGCCAGCAGCGTACAGGGGACTTCTGGAAACACCATATATTTT. The full variable domain, with the rest looked up from reference TRBV7-2 and TRBJ1-3, is GAGVSQSPSNKVTEKGKDVELRCDPISGHTALYWYRQSLGQGLEFLIYFQGNSAPDKSGLPSDRFSAERTGGSVSTLTIQRTQQEDSAVYLCASSVQGTSGNTIYFGEGSWLTVV.

The genes are TRBV2 and TRBJ1-2; D not certain. This CDR3 has 13 residues. The germline V and J ends were trimmed by 4 bases and 5 bases, with 11 bases remaining between them. Germline V gene sequence: CDR1 SNHLY, CDR2 FYNNEI. CDR3: CASSAEPPYGYTF. DNA of the CDR3: TGTGCCAGCAGTGCAGAGCCTCCTTATGGCTACACCTTC.

The chain couples TRBV4-3 to TRBJ1-3; D remains ambiguous. Trimming removed 0 bases at V and 0 bases at J, with 6 bases between. Germline CDR1 is LGHNA and CDR2 is YSLEER. This CDR3 has 15 residues. CDR3 sequence reads: CASSQDIGSGNTIYF. The CDR3 bases are TGCGCCAGCAGCCAAGATATAGGCTCTGGAAACACCATATATTTT.

This clone has a handful of counts. This chain uses TRBV6-6 with TRBJ1-6, with D possibly TRBD1 on 6 matching bases. This CDR3 contains 14 residues. V lost 2 bases, J lost 14 bases, and 16 bases lay in between. From germline, CDR1 is MNHNY and CDR2 SVGAGI (reference sequence). This CDR3 is CASSYHGTIESLHF. In nucleotides, the CDR3 is TGTGCCAGCAGTTACCACGGGACAATAGAGTCCCTCCACTTT.

This chain uses TRBV9 with TRBJ2-7, with D uncertain. Trimming removed 3 bases at V and 2 bases at J, with 15 bases between. The CDR3 runs to 15 residues. The germline V gene encodes CDR1 SGDLS and CDR2 YYNGEE. The CDR3 loop reads CASSANSDPTYEQYF. The CDR3 DNA follows: TGTGCCAGCAGCGCCAACAGCGACCCTACCTACGAGCAGTACTTC.

The chain couples TRBV5-4 to TRBJ2-7; 7 bases agree with TRBD1. V shed 2 bases, J shed 6 bases, and the junction held 5 bases outside the gene matches. The CDR3 contains 13 residues. The germline V gene has CDR1 SGHNT and CDR2 YYREEE (reference sequence). The CDR3 is CASSFQQGFEQYF. The CDR3 DNA is TGTGCCAGCAGCTTCCAACAGGGGTTCGAGCAGTACTTC.

The rearrangement uses TRBV7-2 and TRBJ2-1; 8 nucleotides agree with TRBD2. The CDR3 is 15 residues long. Unmatched junction bases numbered 8, after V lost 1 base and J lost 9 bases. CDR1 and CDR2 from the germline V gene are SGHTA and FQGNSA. CDR3 sequence reads: CASSLVPGGRGEQFF. CDR3 coding DNA: TGTGCCAGCAGCTTAGTACCGGGGGGGCGTGGTGAGCAGTTCTTC.